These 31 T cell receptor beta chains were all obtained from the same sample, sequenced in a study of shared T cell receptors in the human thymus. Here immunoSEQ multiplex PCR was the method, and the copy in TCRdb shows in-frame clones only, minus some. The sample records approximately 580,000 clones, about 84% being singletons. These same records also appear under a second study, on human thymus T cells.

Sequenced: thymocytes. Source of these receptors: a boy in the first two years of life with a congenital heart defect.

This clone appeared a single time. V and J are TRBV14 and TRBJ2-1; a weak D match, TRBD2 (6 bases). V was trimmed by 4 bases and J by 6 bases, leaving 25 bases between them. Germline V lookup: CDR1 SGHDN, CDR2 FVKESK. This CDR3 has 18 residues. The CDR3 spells CASSPSPVAASPPNEQFF. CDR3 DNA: TGTGCCAGCAGCCCCTCCCCGGTAGCGGCCAGCCCACCCAATGAGCAGTTCTTC. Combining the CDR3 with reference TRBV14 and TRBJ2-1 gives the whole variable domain EAGVTQFPSHSVIEKGQTVTLRCDPISGHDNLYWYRRVMGKEIKFLLHFVKESKQDESGMPNNRFLAERTGGTYSTLKVQPAELEDSGVYFCASSPSPVAASPPNEQFFGPGTRLTVL.

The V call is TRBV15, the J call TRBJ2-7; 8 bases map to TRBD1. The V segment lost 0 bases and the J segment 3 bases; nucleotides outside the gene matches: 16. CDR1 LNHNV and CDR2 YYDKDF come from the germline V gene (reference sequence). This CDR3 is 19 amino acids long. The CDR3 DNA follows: TGTGCCACCAGCAGAGATTCGGACAGGGTCGAGGAGACTAGCTACGAGCAGTACTTC. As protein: CATSRDSDRVEETSYEQYF. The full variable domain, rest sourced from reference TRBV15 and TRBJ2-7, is DAMVIQNPRYQVTQFGKPVTLSCSQTLNHNVMYWYQQKSSQAPKLLFHYYDKDFNNEADTPDNFQSRRPNTSFCFLDIRSPGLGDTAMYLCATSRDSDRVEETSYEQYFGPGTRLTVT.

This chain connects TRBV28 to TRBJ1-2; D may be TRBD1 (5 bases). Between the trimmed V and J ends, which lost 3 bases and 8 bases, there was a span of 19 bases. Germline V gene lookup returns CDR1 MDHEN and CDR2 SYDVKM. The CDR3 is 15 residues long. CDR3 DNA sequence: TGTGCCAGCAGTTTCCTCGAGCCCAGGGTTGGCGGCTACACCTTC. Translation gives CASSFLEPRVGGYTF.

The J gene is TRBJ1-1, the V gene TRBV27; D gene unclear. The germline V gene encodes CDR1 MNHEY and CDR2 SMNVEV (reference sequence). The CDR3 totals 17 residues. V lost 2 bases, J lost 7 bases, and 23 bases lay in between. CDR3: CASSLNSRRGAPNEAFF. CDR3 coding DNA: TGTGCCAGCAGTTTAAATAGTCGTCGGGGTGCGCCTAATGAAGCTTTCTTT.

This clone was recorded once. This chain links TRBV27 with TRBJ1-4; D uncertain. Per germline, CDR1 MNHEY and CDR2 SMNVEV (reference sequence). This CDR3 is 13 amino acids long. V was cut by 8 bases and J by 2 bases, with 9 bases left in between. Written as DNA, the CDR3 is TGTGCCAGCCGGAGGTCCACTAATGAAAAACTGTTTTTT. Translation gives CASRRSTNEKLFF.

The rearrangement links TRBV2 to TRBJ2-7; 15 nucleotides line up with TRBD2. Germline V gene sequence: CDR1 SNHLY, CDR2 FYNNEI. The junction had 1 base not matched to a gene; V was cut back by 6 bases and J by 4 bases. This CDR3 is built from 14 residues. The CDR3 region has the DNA TGTGCCAGCAGGGGACTAGCGGGAGGATACGAGCAGTACTTC. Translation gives CASRGLAGGYEQYF.

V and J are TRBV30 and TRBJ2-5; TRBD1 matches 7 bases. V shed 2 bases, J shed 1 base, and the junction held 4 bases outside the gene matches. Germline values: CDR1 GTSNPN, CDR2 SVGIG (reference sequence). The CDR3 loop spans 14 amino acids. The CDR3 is CAWSRGRIQETQYF. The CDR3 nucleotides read TGTGCCTGGAGTAGGGGGCGGATCCAAGAGACCCAGTACTTC. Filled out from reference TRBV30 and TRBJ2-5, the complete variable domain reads SQTIHQWPATLVQPVGSPLSLECTVEGTSNPNLYWYRQAAGRGLQLLFYSVGIGQISSEVPQNLSASRPQDRQFILSSKKLLLSDSGFYLCAWSRGRIQETQYFGPGTRLLVL.

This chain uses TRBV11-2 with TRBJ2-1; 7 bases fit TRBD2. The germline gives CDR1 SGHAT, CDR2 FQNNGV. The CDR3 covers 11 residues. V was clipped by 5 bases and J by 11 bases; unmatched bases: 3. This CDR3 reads CASSKRGKQFF. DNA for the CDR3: TGTGCCAGCAGCAAGCGGGGAAAGCAGTTCTTC.

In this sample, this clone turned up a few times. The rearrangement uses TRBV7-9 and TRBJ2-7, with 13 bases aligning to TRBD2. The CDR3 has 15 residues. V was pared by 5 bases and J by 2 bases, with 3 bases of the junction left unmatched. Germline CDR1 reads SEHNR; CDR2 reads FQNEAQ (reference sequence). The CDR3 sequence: CASSLTSGRAYEQYF. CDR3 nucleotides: TGTGCCAGCAGCCTCACTAGCGGGAGGGCCTACGAGCAGTACTTC.

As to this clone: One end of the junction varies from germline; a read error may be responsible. The CDR3 spells CASSQSGGGKQPQHF. The CDR3 DNA reads as TGCGCCAGCAGTCAATCCGGAGGGGGCAAGCAGCCCCAGCATTTT. J is TRBJ1-5 and V is TRBV23-1; 7 bases are shared with TRBD1. TRBV23-1 is known as an ORF, though its function is uncertain. This CDR3 is 15 amino acids long.

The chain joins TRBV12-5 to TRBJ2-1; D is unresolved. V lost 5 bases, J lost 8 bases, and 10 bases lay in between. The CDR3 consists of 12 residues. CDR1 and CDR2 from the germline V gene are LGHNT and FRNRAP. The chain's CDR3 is CASGPPPHEQFF. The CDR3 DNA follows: TGTGCTAGTGGTCCTCCTCCCCATGAGCAGTTCTTC.

The CDR3 reads CSVLEGGDEQFF. The CDR3 DNA sequence: TGCAGCGTTCTCGAGGGGGGGGATGAGCAGTTCTTC. The rearrangement joins TRBV29-1 to TRBJ2-1, with a tentative D call TRBD2 (7 bases). Trimming stripped 5 bases from V and 8 bases from J, with 13 bases between. This CDR3 has 12 amino acids. The germline gives CDR1 SQVTM, CDR2 ANQGSEA.

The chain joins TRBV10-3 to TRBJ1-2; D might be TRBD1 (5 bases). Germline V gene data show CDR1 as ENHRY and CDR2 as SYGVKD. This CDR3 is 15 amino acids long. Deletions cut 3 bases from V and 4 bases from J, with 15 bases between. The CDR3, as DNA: TGTGCCATCAGTGATAAGCCGACAGACATCTATGGCTACACCTTC. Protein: CAISDKPTDIYGYTF.

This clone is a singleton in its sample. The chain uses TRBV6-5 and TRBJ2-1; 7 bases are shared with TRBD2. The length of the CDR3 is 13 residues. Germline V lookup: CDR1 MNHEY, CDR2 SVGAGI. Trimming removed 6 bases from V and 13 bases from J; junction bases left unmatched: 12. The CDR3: CASSHLRAGDQFF. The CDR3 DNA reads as TGTGCCAGCAGCCACCTCAGGGCGGGAGATCAGTTCTTC.

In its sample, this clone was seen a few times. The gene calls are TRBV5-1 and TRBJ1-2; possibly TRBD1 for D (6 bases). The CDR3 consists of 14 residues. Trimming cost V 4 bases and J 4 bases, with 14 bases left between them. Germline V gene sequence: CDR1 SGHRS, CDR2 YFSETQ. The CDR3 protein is CASSPTGWSYGYTF. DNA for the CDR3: TGCGCCAGCAGCCCGACAGGTTGGAGCTATGGCTACACCTTC.

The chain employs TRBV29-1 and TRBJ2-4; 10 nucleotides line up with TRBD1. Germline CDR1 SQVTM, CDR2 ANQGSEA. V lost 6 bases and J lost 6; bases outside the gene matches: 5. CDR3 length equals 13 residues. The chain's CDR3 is CSVGTGEGNIQYF. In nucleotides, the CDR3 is TGCAGCGTCGGGACAGGGGAAGGAAACATTCAGTACTTC.

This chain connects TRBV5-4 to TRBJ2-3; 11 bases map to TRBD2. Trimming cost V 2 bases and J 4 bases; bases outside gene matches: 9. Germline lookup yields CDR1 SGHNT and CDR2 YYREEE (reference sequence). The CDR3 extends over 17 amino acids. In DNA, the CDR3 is TGTGCCAGCAGCTTATCTTTAGCGGGAGGGGGGGCAGATACGCAGTATTTT. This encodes CASSLSLAGGGADTQYF.

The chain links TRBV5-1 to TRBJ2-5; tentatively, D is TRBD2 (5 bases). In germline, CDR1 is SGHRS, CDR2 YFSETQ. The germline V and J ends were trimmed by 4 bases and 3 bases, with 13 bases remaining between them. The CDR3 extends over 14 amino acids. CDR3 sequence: CASSPPRREETQYF. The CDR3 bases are TGCGCCAGCAGCCCCCCTCGGCGGGAAGAGACCCAGTACTTC.

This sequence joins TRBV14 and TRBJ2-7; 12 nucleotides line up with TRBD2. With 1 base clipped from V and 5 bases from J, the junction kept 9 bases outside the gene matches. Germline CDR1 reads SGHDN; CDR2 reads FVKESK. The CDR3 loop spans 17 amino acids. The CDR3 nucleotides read TGTGCCAGCAGCCAAGGGGCTAGCGGGAGGGCCAGGAACGAGCAGTACTTC. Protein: CASSQGASGRARNEQYF.

The DNA for the CDR3 is TGTGCCAGCGAAGGGGCAACTAATGAAAAACTGTTTTTT. It translates to CASEGATNEKLFF. The V gene is TRBV11-2, the J gene TRBJ1-4; tentatively, D is TRBD1 (5 bases). Germline CDR1 and CDR2: SGHAT and FQNNGV. V was trimmed by 8 bases and J by 0 bases, leaving 7 bases between them. CDR3 length: 13 amino acids.

CDR3 loop: CASSQARGDGYTF. As DNA, the CDR3 is TGTGCCAGCAGCCAAGCCAGGGGAGATGGCTACACCTTC. The V call is TRBV4-2, the J call TRBJ1-2, with a tentative D call TRBD1 (6 bases). The V gene lost 1 base and the J gene lost 6 bases, with 9 bases spanning the gap. From germline, CDR1 is LGHNA and CDR2 YNFKEQ. This CDR3 region has 13 residues.

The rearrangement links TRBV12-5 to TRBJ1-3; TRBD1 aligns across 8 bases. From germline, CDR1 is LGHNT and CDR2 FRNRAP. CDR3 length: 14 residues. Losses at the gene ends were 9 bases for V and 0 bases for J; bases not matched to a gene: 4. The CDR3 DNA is TGTGCTAGCTGGACAGGGATCTCTGGAAACACCATATATTTT. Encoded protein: CASWTGISGNTIYF. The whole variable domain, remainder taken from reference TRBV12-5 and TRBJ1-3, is DARVTQTPRHKVTEMGQEVTMRCQPILGHNTVFWYRQTMMQGLELLAYFRNRAPLDDSGMPKDRFSAEMPDATLATLKIQPSEPRDSAVYFCASWTGISGNTIYFGEGSWLTVV.

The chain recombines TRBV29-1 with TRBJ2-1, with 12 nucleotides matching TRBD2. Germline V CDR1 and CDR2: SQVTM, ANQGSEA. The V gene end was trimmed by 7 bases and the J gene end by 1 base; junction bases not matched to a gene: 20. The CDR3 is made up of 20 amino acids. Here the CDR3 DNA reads TGCAGCGCCCCCGGGTCCCCTAGCGGGAGGGCCTCTGCTTCCTACAATGAGCAGTTCTTC. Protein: CSAPGSPSGRASASYNEQFF.

DNA for the CDR3: TGTGCCAGCAGAGGGACTAGCGGGGAGTTGGGAAGCACAGATACGCAGTATTTT. This sequence encodes CASRGTSGELGSTDTQYF. The rearrangement joins TRBV25-1 to TRBJ2-3; 13 bases match TRBD2. Germline CDR1 and CDR2: MGHDK and SYGVNS. The CDR3 is made up of 18 amino acids. The junction had 9 bases not matched to a gene; V was cut back by 6 bases and J by 0 bases.

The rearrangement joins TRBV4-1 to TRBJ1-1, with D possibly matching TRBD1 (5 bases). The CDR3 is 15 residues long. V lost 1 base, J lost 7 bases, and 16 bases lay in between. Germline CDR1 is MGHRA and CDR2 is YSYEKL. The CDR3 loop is CASSQGGGTGGEAFF. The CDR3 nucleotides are TGCGCCAGCAGCCAAGGGGGTGGGACGGGAGGTGAAGCTTTCTTT.

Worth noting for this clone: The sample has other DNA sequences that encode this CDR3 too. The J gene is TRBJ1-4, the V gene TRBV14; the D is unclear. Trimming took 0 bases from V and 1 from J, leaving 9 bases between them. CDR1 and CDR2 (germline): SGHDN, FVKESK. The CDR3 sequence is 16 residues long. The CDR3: CASSQDHRGTNEKLFF. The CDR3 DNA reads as TGTGCCAGCAGCCAAGATCACCGGGGAACTAATGAAAAACTGTTTTTT.

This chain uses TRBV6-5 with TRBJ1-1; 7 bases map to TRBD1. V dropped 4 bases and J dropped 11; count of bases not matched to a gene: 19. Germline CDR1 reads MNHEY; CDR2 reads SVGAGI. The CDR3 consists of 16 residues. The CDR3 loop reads CASSSLLPGQVEGAFF. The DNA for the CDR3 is TGTGCCAGCAGTTCGCTCCTCCCTGGACAGGTTGAAGGGGCTTTCTTT.

CDR3 nucleotides: TGTGCCAGCAGCCAAGAGGCGCTAGCGGGAGTGAGCCAAGAGACCCAGTACTTC. Its translation: CASSQEALAGVSQETQYF. The rearrangement links TRBV4-2 to TRBJ2-5; TRBD2 agrees at 10 bases. V lost 0 bases and J lost 1; bases outside the gene matches: 8. Germline V gene sequence: CDR1 LGHNA, CDR2 YNFKEQ. The CDR3 length is 18 residues.

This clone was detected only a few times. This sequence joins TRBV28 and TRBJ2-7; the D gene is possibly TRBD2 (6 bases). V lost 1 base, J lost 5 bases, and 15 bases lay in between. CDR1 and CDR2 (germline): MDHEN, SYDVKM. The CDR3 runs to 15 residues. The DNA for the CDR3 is TGTGCCAGCAGTTTATCGACGGGAGCACCCGACGAGCAGTACTTC. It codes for CASSLSTGAPDEQYF.

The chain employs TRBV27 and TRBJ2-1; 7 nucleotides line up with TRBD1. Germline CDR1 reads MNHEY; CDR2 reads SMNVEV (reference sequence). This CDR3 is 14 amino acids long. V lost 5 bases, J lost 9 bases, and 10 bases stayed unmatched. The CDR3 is CASSPPDRDVEQFF. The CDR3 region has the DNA TGTGCCAGCAGTCCTCCTGACAGGGATGTTGAGCAGTTCTTC.

The CDR3: CASSFDGRGTEAFF. Here the CDR3 DNA reads TGTGCCAGCAGCTTCGACGGTAGGGGTACTGAAGCTTTCTTT. V usage is TRBV5-5 and J usage is TRBJ1-1, with a weak D call TRBD1 (5 bases). Looked up from germline, CDR1 is SGHKS and CDR2 is YYEKEE (reference sequence). V lost 2 bases and J lost 5, with 13 bases in between. This CDR3 contains 14 residues.